This TCR beta chain was sequenced for a study of cytomegalovirus exposure and HLA in healthy donors. Study-level information: The study placed over 65% of its approximately 400 genotyped donors in the Caucasian-associated ancestry cluster. Study conclusions and caveats: Reported performance of the classifier showed diagnosis of cytomegalovirus status with high specificity and sensitivity. Common viral pathogens seemed, in a later analysis, to connect with several of the most significant clusters.

Remarks on this clone: Its specificity is not known.

The CDR3 is 15 residues long. Germline V gives CDR1 SGHNT, CDR2 YYREEE (reference sequence). V gave up 0 bases and J gave up 5 bases; unmatched junction bases: 3. Amplification used 60 Vbeta primers and 13 Jbeta primers. TCRdb's copy holds only in-frame clones and misses some; the assay was immunoSEQ multiplex PCR. This repertoire shows around 95,000 clones, under 80% found once; its top ten account for over 9%. The donors, nominally healthy at sampling, likely had unrecorded immune exposures. The receptor was isolated from a man under 40 in good health and CMV-seropositive. Material: PBMCs. V usage is TRBV5-4 and J usage is TRBJ2-5; TRBD2 matches at 11 bases. The CDR3 DNA reads TGTGCCAGCAGCTTGGGACTAGCGGGGTTTGAGACCCAGTACTTC. It translates to CASSLGLAGFETQYF.